These 27 T cell receptor beta chains originate from one sample sequenced in a study of radiotherapy plus CTLA-4 blockade in lung cancer. Only in-frame clones appear in the TCRdb table, and some are missing; sequencing was by immunoSEQ multiplex PCR. The sample has 75,000 or so clones; around 80% are singletons. Here the sequenced sample was peripheral blood, taken from a patient treated with radiotherapy plus ipilimumab. These receptors were collected from a human donor with non-small cell lung cancer who had a complete response to radiotherapy plus ipilimumab.

The chain is built from TRBV19 and TRBJ2-7, with 7 bases that match TRBD1. Germline CDR1 LNHDA, CDR2 SQIVND (reference sequence). The CDR3 consists of 14 residues. V trimming: 1 base; J trimming: 3 bases; junction bases outside the gene matches: 3. In DNA, the CDR3 is TGTGCCAGTAGTATAGGACAGGGAGACTACGAGCAGTACTTC. This sequence encodes CASSIGQGDYEQYF.

CDR3 loop: CASSGAGVDGELFF. In DNA, the CDR3 is TGCGCCAGCAGTGGCGCGGGAGTTGACGGGGAGCTGTTTTTT. This chain links TRBV10-2 with TRBJ2-2; 7 nucleotides match TRBD2. This CDR3 region has 14 residues. J gave up 7 bases and V 4 bases, and 6 bases lay outside the gene matches. Germline V gene data show CDR1 as WSHSY and CDR2 as SAAADI.

V is TRBV2 and J is TRBJ1-4; D gene uncertain. From germline, CDR1 is SNHLY and CDR2 FYNNEI. The CDR3 extends over 13 amino acids. Between the trimmed V and J ends, which lost 10 bases and 3 bases, there was a span of 12 bases. CDR3 sequence (DNA): TGTGCCAACCGACCTAGATCTAATGAAAAACTGTTTTTT. It translates to CANRPRSNEKLFF.

The V call is TRBV4-1, the J call TRBJ2-4, with D tentatively TRBD1 or TRBD2 (6 bases each). V shed 0 bases and J shed 4 bases, with 28 bases lying between them. This CDR3 region has 21 residues. In germline, CDR1 is MGHRA, CDR2 YSYEKL. CDR3 in amino acids: CASSQDRGLTGKVGLKNIQYF. The CDR3, as DNA: TGCGCCAGCAGCCAAGATAGGGGACTCACAGGGAAGGTTGGGTTAAAAAACATTCAGTACTTC.

This chain's CDR3 is CASSGTGGLHGYTF. CDR3 in DNA: TGTGCCAGCAGCGGTACAGGGGGCTTACATGGCTACACCTTC. The chain recombines TRBV25-1 with TRBJ1-2; 9 positions match TRBD1. Germline V lookup: CDR1 MGHDK, CDR2 SYGVNS. The trim removed 6 bases at V and 6 bases at J, leaving 8 bases unmatched. The CDR3 is 14 amino acids.

The chain couples TRBV19 to TRBJ1-4; 10 nucleotides match TRBD1. Germline trimming cut 6 bases from V and 3 bases from J; bases unmatched to any gene: 4. Germline V gene sequence: CDR1 LNHDA, CDR2 SQIVND (reference sequence). The CDR3 consists of 15 residues. Written as DNA, the CDR3 is TGTGCCAGTAGACGACAGGGGGCGGCTAATGAAAAACTGTTTTTT. This sequence encodes CASRRQGAANEKLFF.

There are a few counts of this clone. As the CDR3 is not closed by the conserved phenylalanine or tryptophan, this likely results from a read error. The DNA is left out, because the CDR3 cannot be placed on it with certainty; the CDR3 is given as TCRdb lists it. The chain couples TRBV28 to TRBJ2-7; the table assigns TRBD2, which was not confirmed against the DNA. The germline CDR1 and CDR2 sequences are MDHEN and SYDVKM. The CDR3 spans 13 residues, counting both ends. The CDR3 sequence is CASSPLGGALVVI.

The J gene is TRBJ2-3, the V gene TRBV7-9; 10 bases match TRBD1. Germline V lookup: CDR1 SEHNR, CDR2 FQNEAQ (reference sequence). Trimming took 5 bases from V and 2 from J; bases not matched to a gene: 7. This CDR3 comprises 16 residues. The CDR3 bases are TGTGCCAGCAGCGCCCGGGGACAGGGGCTCACAGATACGCAGTATTTT. Its translation: CASSARGQGLTDTQYF.

The genes are TRBV19 and TRBJ1-3, with a tentative D call TRBD1 (6 bases). Trimming left V 1 base short and J 0 bases short, with 13 bases between. The CDR3 length is 17 residues. Germline CDR1 is LNHDA and CDR2 is SQIVND (reference sequence). CDR3 protein: CASSIAGQRLSGNTIYF. The CDR3 DNA reads TGTGCCAGTAGTATAGCAGGACAGCGTCTCTCTGGAAACACCATATATTTT.

There are a few counts of this clone. The chain links TRBV7-9 to TRBJ1-2; D perhaps matches TRBD1 (5 bases). CDR1 is SEHNR, CDR2 FQNEAQ, per germline (reference sequence). V lost 5 bases and J lost 4, with 14 bases in between. The CDR3 loop spans 14 amino acids. CDR3 nucleotide sequence: TGTGCCAGCAGCCTTTTGGGACTGATCTATGGCTACACCTTC. The encoded protein is CASSLLGLIYGYTF. The entire variable domain, with the rest obtained from reference TRBV7-9 and TRBJ1-2, is as follows: DTGVSQNPRHKITKRGQNVTFRCDPISEHNRLYWYRQTLGQGPEFLTYFQNEAQLEKSRLLSDRFSAERPKGSFSTLEIQRTEQGDSAMYLCASSLLGLIYGYTFGSGTRLTVV.

The chain combines TRBV15 with TRBJ2-7; D may be TRBD1 (6 bases). Germline V CDR1 and CDR2: LNHNV, YYDKDF (reference sequence). Trimming cost V 0 bases and J 4 bases, with 13 bases left between them. The CDR3 runs 15 residues. DNA for the CDR3: TGTGCCACCAGCAGAGATACGCAGGGGAAATACGAGCAGTACTTC. This translates into CATSRDTQGKYEQYF.

The chain has TRBV7-9 and TRBJ2-1; 10 bases line up with TRBD2. The CDR3 is 17 amino acids. Trimming cost V 5 bases and J 8 bases; bases outside gene matches: 15. CDR1 is SEHNR, CDR2 FQNEAQ, per germline (reference sequence). CDR3 coding DNA: TGTGCCAGCAGCCCCCCCGGACTAGCGGCAAATAAGGATGAGCAGTTCTTC. This sequence encodes CASSPPGLAANKDEQFF. The full variable domain, completed using reference TRBV7-9 and TRBJ2-1, is DTGVSQNPRHKITKRGQNVTFRCDPISEHNRLYWYRQTLGQGPEFLTYFQNEAQLEKSRLLSDRFSAERPKGSFSTLEIQRTEQGDSAMYLCASSPPGLAANKDEQFFGPGTRLTVL.

V usage is TRBV4-3 and J usage is TRBJ2-1, with D possibly being TRBD2 (6 bases). Trimming pared 0 bases from V and 9 bases from J, leaving 15 bases between. Germline lookup yields CDR1 LGHNA and CDR2 YSLEER. The CDR3 spans 15 residues. This CDR3 is CASSQDPGVLGEQFF. In nucleotides, the CDR3 is TGCGCCAGCAGCCAAGATCCGGGGGTACTGGGTGAGCAGTTCTTC.

The chain employs TRBV7-8 and TRBJ1-3; D is uncertain. V lost 3 bases, J lost 4 bases, and 10 bases lay in between. The CDR3 runs 14 residues. Per germline, CDR1 SGHVS and CDR2 FQNEAQ. In DNA, the CDR3 is TGTGCCAGCAGCTTTAACGGGGTGGGAAACACCATATATTTT. It specifies CASSFNGVGNTIYF.

The chain carries TRBV19 and TRBJ2-7; tentative D call: TRBD1 (6 bases). Trimming removed 5 bases from V and 1 base from J, with 18 bases in between. The CDR3 extends over 16 amino acids. Per the germline V gene, CDR1 is LNHDA and CDR2 is SQIVND (reference sequence). The chain's CDR3 is CASSFRSGTLSYEQYF. The CDR3 coding sequence is TGTGCCAGTAGTTTTCGATCCGGGACACTTTCCTACGAGCAGTACTTC.

The chain uses TRBV5-1 and TRBJ2-3, with TRBD2 matching over 12 bases. Trimming removed 5 bases from V and 2 bases from J; junction bases left unmatched: 3. Germline V CDR1 and CDR2: SGHRS, YFSETQ. CDR3 length equals 15 residues. The CDR3 reads CASRTSGGSTDTQYF. CDR3 bases: TGCGCCAGCAGAACTAGCGGGGGGTCCACAGATACGCAGTATTTT.

This clone appeared a few times. This chain links TRBV30 with TRBJ1-4; D possibly corresponds to TRBD1 (6 bases). V lost 5 bases, J lost 5 bases, and 9 bases lay in between. The CDR3 consists of 12 residues. Per germline, CDR1 GTSNPN and CDR2 SVGIG (reference sequence). The CDR3, as DNA: TGTGCCTGGTTGGGACAAAATGAAAAACTGTTTTTT. The encoded protein is CAWLGQNEKLFF.

V gene TRBV7-2 combines with J gene TRBJ1-2, with D perhaps TRBD1 (6 bases). This CDR3 is built from 15 residues. Germline V gene lookup returns CDR1 SGHTA and CDR2 FQGNSA. Trimming took off 5 bases at V and 4 bases at J, with 17 bases between the two ends. The chain's CDR3 is CASSPDRTLSYGYTF. The CDR3 DNA reads as TGTGCCAGCAGCCCCGACAGGACCTTAAGCTATGGCTACACCTTC.

The V call is TRBV11-3, the J call TRBJ1-1; TRBD1 is a possible D gene (5 bases). Germline loops: CDR1 SGHNT, CDR2 YENEEA. Trimming took 5 bases from V and 3 from J, leaving 10 bases between them. This CDR3 contains 13 residues. The CDR3 protein is CASSPGGDTEAFF. In DNA, the CDR3 is TGTGCCAGCAGCCCCGGAGGGGACACTGAAGCTTTCTTT.

The chain links TRBV10-3 to TRBJ1-1, with 7 bases identical to TRBD1. V gave up 4 bases and J gave up 9 bases; unmatched junction bases: 11. The CDR3 totals 14 residues. Germline-derived CDR1 and CDR2 are ENHRY and SYGVKD. The CDR3 DNA is TGTGCCATCAGTGGGCAAGGAGGGACAGTTAAAGCTTTCTTT. It yields the protein CAISGQGGTVKAFF.

The rearrangement joins TRBV7-8 to TRBJ1-3; D is ambiguous. V lost 1 base and J lost 0, with 10 bases in between. The CDR3 has 16 amino acids. Germline lookup yields CDR1 SGHVS and CDR2 FQNEAQ. CDR3 protein: CASSLDSHFSGNTIYF. Written as DNA, the CDR3 is TGTGCCAGCAGCTTAGACAGCCACTTCTCTGGAAACACCATATATTTT.

This rearrangement joins TRBV7-2 to TRBJ2-1; TRBD2 is a possible D gene (6 bases). Germline V gives CDR1 SGHTA, CDR2 FQGNSA. The CDR3 is made up of 13 amino acids. Trimming shortened V by 6 bases and J by 4 bases, and 10 bases separated the two germline ends. CDR3 in DNA: TGTGCCAGCAGATCAAGCGGGTACAATGAGCAGTTCTTC. Its protein is CASRSSGYNEQFF.

This chain links TRBV6-5 with TRBJ2-5, with a possible D match to TRBD2 (6 bases). The CDR3 runs 15 residues. Germline V gene data show CDR1 as MNHEY and CDR2 as SVGAGI. V dropped 5 bases and J dropped 4 bases, with 17 bases sitting between them. In nucleotides, the CDR3 is TGTGCCAGCAGTCACCCTTCGCCGGGAGTAGAGACCCAGTACTTC. As protein: CASSHPSPGVETQYF.

The gene calls are TRBV7-2 and TRBJ1-1; 7 bases match TRBD1. V shed 1 base, J shed 6 bases, and the junction held 5 bases outside the gene matches. Germline CDR1 and CDR2: SGHTA and FQGNSA. This CDR3 spans 14 amino acids. The CDR3 DNA reads TGTGCCAGCAGCTTAGAGACAGGGTCCCCTGAAGCTTTCTTT. The encoded protein is CASSLETGSPEAFF. The full variable domain, its missing parts supplied by reference TRBV7-2 and TRBJ1-1, is GAGVSQSPSNKVTEKGKDVELRCDPISGHTALYWYRQSLGQGLEFLIYFQGNSAPDKSGLPSDRFSAERTGGSVSTLTIQRTQQEDSAVYLCASSLETGSPEAFFGQGTRLTVV.

The gene calls are TRBV19 and TRBJ1-2; no firm D call. Trimming took 2 bases from V and 4 from J, leaving 14 bases between them. Germline V CDR1 and CDR2: LNHDA, SQIVND (reference sequence). This CDR3 contains 15 residues. CDR3: CASSIPQRIGYGYTF. CDR3 nucleotide sequence: TGTGCCAGTAGTATACCTCAGCGTATAGGCTATGGCTACACCTTC.

The rearrangement links TRBV23-1 to TRBJ2-7; D not resolved. TRBV23-1 is treated as an ORF (open reading frame) with a function not yet certain. This CDR3 spans 12 amino acids. CDR3 region: CASSQALSRLHV. The CDR3 coding sequence is TGCGCCAGCAGTCAAGCGTTGTCCAGGTTACACGTC.

The chain joins TRBV30 to TRBJ2-5, with TRBD2 matching over 7 bases. V was clipped by 0 bases and J by 5 bases; unmatched bases: 9. Germline lookup yields CDR1 GTSNPN and CDR2 SVGIG (reference sequence). This CDR3 contains 15 residues. The CDR3 sequence: CAWSVRAGREETQYF. DNA for the CDR3: TGTGCCTGGAGTGTACGTGCGGGGCGGGAGGAGACCCAGTACTTC.